The next 21 T cell receptor beta chains were all read from a single sample in a study of blood T cell repertoires in COVID-19. The assay was immunoSEQ multiplex PCR, and TCRdb's table has in-frame clones only and misses some. The repertoire holds over 100,000 clones, with approximately 90% as singletons. Material for sequencing was peripheral blood. All receptors derive from a man aged 55 to 70 with COVID-19, enrolled during active disease.

CDR3 region: CASSSRGLAGGTDTQYF. CDR3 in DNA: TGTGCCAGCAGTTCCAGGGGACTAGCGGGGGGCACAGATACGCAGTATTTT. The chain uses TRBV6-2 or TRBV6-3 and TRBJ2-3; 14 bases agree with TRBD2. Germline CDR1 reads MNHEY; CDR2 reads SVGEGT. After removal of 4 bases from V and 1 base from J, the junction contained 4 bases not matched to a gene. This CDR3 spans 17 amino acids.

The chain joins TRBV4-2 to TRBJ2-2; a possible D gene is TRBD1 (5 bases). CDR1 and CDR2 from the germline V gene are LGHNA and YNFKEQ. V gave up 3 bases and J gave up 4 bases, with 6 bases separating them. This CDR3 spans 13 amino acids. CDR3 region: CASSQQGTGELFF. The CDR3 DNA is TGTGCCAGCAGCCAGCAGGGCACCGGGGAGCTGTTTTTT.

The chain has TRBV20-1 and TRBJ1-5; 7 nucleotides match TRBD1. J lost 11 bases, V lost 6 bases, and 7 bases had no gene match. The CDR3 totals 11 residues. Germline-derived CDR1 and CDR2 are DFQATT and SNEGSKA (reference sequence). CDR3 amino acids: CSAPSGGTQHF. The CDR3 DNA is TGCAGTGCGCCCTCAGGGGGGACCCAGCATTTT.

This clone occurred once. The chain recombines TRBV15 with TRBJ1-6, with D possibly being TRBD1 (6 bases). The CDR3 loop spans 15 amino acids. Germline lookup yields CDR1 LNHNV and CDR2 YYDKDF (reference sequence). The V and J ends lost 5 bases and 5 bases respectively, with 13 bases between them. The CDR3 DNA follows: TGTGCCACCAGCGCCGGACAGCTCGATAATTCACCCCTCCACTTT. Its translation is CATSAGQLDNSPLHF.

This chain connects TRBV5-5 to TRBJ1-2, with 8 bases that match TRBD1. J was trimmed by 2 bases and V by 0 bases; bases with no gene match: 3. Germline assignment: CDR1 SGHKS and CDR2 YYEKEE (reference sequence). There are 15 residues in the CDR3. The CDR3 sequence is CASSLGQGANYGYTF. The CDR3 coding sequence is TGTGCCAGCAGCTTGGGGCAGGGGGCGAACTATGGCTACACCTTC.

This chain links TRBV7-6 with TRBJ1-2, with 11 bases lining up with TRBD1. Germline loops: CDR1 SGHVS, CDR2 FNYEAQ. The CDR3 runs 15 residues. Germline trimming cut 3 bases from V and 4 bases from J; bases unmatched to any gene: 4. CDR3: CASSLGTGGFYGYTF. For the CDR3, the DNA is TGTGCCAGCAGCTTGGGGACAGGGGGTTTCTATGGCTACACCTTC. The full variable domain, rest sourced from reference TRBV7-6 and TRBJ1-2, is GAGVSQSPRYKVTKRGQDVALRCDPISGHVSLYWYRQALGQGPEFLTYFNYEAQQDKSGLPNDRFSAERPEGSISTLTIQRTEQRDSAMYRCASSLGTGGFYGYTFGSGTRLTVV.

The table lists this clone with a few counts. A junction end diverges from the germline sequence, so it may reflect a read error. The gene calls are TRBV19 and TRBJ2-2; 8 positions match TRBD2. This CDR3 contains 15 residues. In germline, CDR1 is LNHDA, CDR2 SQIVND (reference sequence). CDR3 coding DNA: TGTGCCAGTAGTTTAGAAGGGACTAGAACCGGGGAGCTGTTTTTT. Protein sequence: CASSLEGTRTGELFF.

The chain is built from TRBV18 and TRBJ1-5; D uncertain. Germline-derived CDR1 and CDR2 are KGHSH and LQKENI. Trimming stripped 5 bases from V and 8 bases from J, with 19 bases between. This CDR3 is 15 amino acids long. CDR3 sequence reads: CASSVNEASGEPQHF. The CDR3 nucleotides are TGTGCCAGCTCAGTCAATGAGGCCAGCGGGGAGCCCCAGCATTTT.

CDR3 residues: CASSIDGTEVNYYGYTF. CDR3 DNA: TGTGCCAGTAGTATAGATGGGACAGAAGTGAATTACTATGGCTACACCTTC. The chain has TRBV19 and TRBJ1-2, with 7 bases aligning to TRBD1. CDR3 size: 17 residues. Germline V CDR1 and CDR2: LNHDA, SQIVND (reference sequence). The V gene end was trimmed by 0 bases and the J gene end by 3 bases; junction bases not matched to a gene: 10.

The chain recombines TRBV29-1 with TRBJ1-1, with D perhaps matching TRBD1 (5 bases). Trimming left V 5 bases short and J 3 bases short, with 10 bases between. Germline CDR1 and CDR2: SQVTM and ANQGSEA. The CDR3 is 12 residues long. CDR3: CSVSGGDTEAFF. CDR3 in DNA: TGCAGCGTTTCCGGGGGGGACACTGAAGCTTTCTTT.

The rearrangement links TRBV5-1 to TRBJ1-1; D is possibly TRBD1 (5 bases). Trimming removed 3 bases at V and 1 base at J, with 10 bases between. The CDR3 has 14 amino acids. Germline V gene sequence: CDR1 SGHRS, CDR2 YFSETQ. CDR3 sequence: CASSWRDQNTEAFF. DNA of the CDR3: TGCGCCAGCAGCTGGAGGGACCAGAACACTGAAGCTTTCTTT.

The chain couples TRBV5-8 to TRBJ1-2; tentatively, D is TRBD1 (5 bases). CDR3 size: 11 residues. V lost 4 bases to trimming and J lost 8 bases, with 9 bases between them. Per germline, CDR1 SGHTS and CDR2 YDEGEE. The CDR3 region has the DNA TGTGCCAGCAGCAGGGGTTCCGGCTACACCTTC. It encodes CASSRGSGYTF.

The chain employs TRBV7-3 and TRBJ1-1; 7 positions match TRBD1. Germline loops: CDR1 SGHTA, CDR2 FQGTGA. V lost 0 bases, J lost 4 bases, and 5 bases stayed unmatched. The CDR3 is 15 residues long. CDR3 sequence reads: CASSLTRDSGTEAFF. Here the CDR3 DNA reads TGTGCCAGCAGCTTAACCCGGGACAGCGGCACTGAAGCTTTCTTT. The variable domain in full, completed from reference TRBV7-3 and TRBJ1-1, reads GAGVSQTPSNKVTEKGKYVELRCDPISGHTALYWYRQSLGQGPEFLIYFQGTGAADDSGLPNDRFFAVRPEGSVSTLKIQRTERGDSAVYLCASSLTRDSGTEAFFGQGTRLTVV.

The CDR3 region is CASSISRQAYEQYF. DNA for the CDR3: TGTGCCAGTAGTATTTCACGGCAGGCCTACGAGCAGTACTTC. The chain uses TRBV19 and TRBJ2-7, with D uncertain. The ends were cut back, 3 bases at V and 2 bases at J, with 11 bases in the middle. Germline CDR1 reads LNHDA; CDR2 reads SQIVND (reference sequence). The CDR3 is made up of 14 amino acids.

This sequence joins TRBV10-3 and TRBJ2-7; 7 bases agree with TRBD1. CDR3 length: 17 residues. Germline CDR1 and CDR2: ENHRY and SYGVKD. With 2 bases clipped from V and 0 bases from J, the junction kept 10 bases outside the gene matches. In DNA, the CDR3 is TGTGCCATCAGTGAGGTTGAGGGGGCGAAACTCTCCTACGAGCAGTACTTC. Translating it yields CAISEVEGAKLSYEQYF.

The chain carries TRBV19 and TRBJ2-1; 7 positions agree with TRBD1. This CDR3 has 14 residues. The germline V gene encodes CDR1 LNHDA and CDR2 SQIVND (reference sequence). V lost 6 bases to trimming and J lost 2 bases; unmatched junction nucleotides: 4. The CDR3 nucleotides read TGTGCCAGTAGCCGGGACAGAACCTACAATGAGCAGTTCTTC. Translating it yields CASSRDRTYNEQFF.

The chain couples TRBV5-4 to TRBJ1-3; D is undetermined. Germline V lookup: CDR1 SGHNT, CDR2 YYREEE (reference sequence). V lost 4 bases to trimming and J lost 0 bases, with 17 bases between them. The CDR3 is 17 residues long. The CDR3 is CASSAETPRSSGNTIYF. In DNA, the CDR3 is TGTGCCAGCAGCGCTGAAACACCGAGGAGCTCTGGAAACACCATATATTTT.

V is TRBV5-1 and J is TRBJ1-2; TRBD1 matches at 12 bases. CDR1 is SGHRS and CDR2 is YFSETQ in the germline V gene. V shed 4 bases, J shed 3 bases, and the junction held 7 bases outside the gene matches. The CDR3 has 16 amino acids. CDR3 nucleotides: TGCGCCAGCAGCCTGGGACAGGGGGCGATGGACTATGGCTACACCTTC. Translation: CASSLGQGAMDYGYTF. Together with reference TRBV5-1 and TRBJ1-2, the CDR3 gives the full variable domain: KAGVTQTPRYLIKTRGQQVTLSCSPISGHRSVSWYQQTPGQGLQFLFEYFSETQRNKGNFPGRFSGRQFSNSRSEMNVSTLELGDSALYLCASSLGQGAMDYGYTFGSGTRLTVV.

V and J are TRBV27 and TRBJ1-1; 8 bases are a match to TRBD1. The J segment lost 9 bases and the V segment lost 5 bases, leaving 8 bases of the junction unmatched. Germline CDR1 is MNHEY and CDR2 is SMNVEV (reference sequence). There are 13 residues in the CDR3. CDR3 DNA sequence: TGTGCCAGCAGTACCTGGACAGGGTTGCAAGCTTTCTTT. Its translation: CASSTWTGLQAFF.

This clone was observed a single time. J is TRBJ1-2 and V is TRBV5-1; D is perhaps TRBD1 (6 bases). CDR3 length equals 15 residues. V lost 0 bases, J lost 3 bases, and 12 bases lay in between. The V gene's germline CDR1 is SGHRS and CDR2 YFSETQ. Here the CDR3 reads CASSLGPGVDYGYTF. For the CDR3, the DNA is TGCGCCAGCAGCTTGGGTCCAGGGGTAGACTATGGCTACACCTTC.

V gene TRBV28 combines with J gene TRBJ1-4; a weak D match, TRBD1 (5 bases). The length of the CDR3 is 14 residues. Per germline, CDR1 MDHEN and CDR2 SYDVKM. Trimming cost V 5 bases and J 0 bases, with 7 bases left between them. The CDR3 loop is CASSRTPTNEKLFF. The CDR3 coding sequence is TGTGCCAGCAGTAGGACACCAACTAATGAAAAACTGTTTTTT.